A selection of T cell receptor beta chains follows, all from one sample in a study of shared clonotypes between healthy human individuals. Measured with immunoSEQ multiplex PCR; TCRdb has only the in-frame clones, and not every one. This sample has about 490,000 clones, with 60% to 80% found just once. The sample consisted of PBMCs. The origin of the receptors is a woman aged 40-49 years in good health. Some clones in this sample may be carry-over from other donors' samples. Both conserved end residues are part of each CDR3. Each record gives: clone size, J gene, D gene, V gene, CDR3 protein, CDR3 DNA. D genes are given only for firm matches. Clone size is shown for a subset of rows, as once, few, many or a class of expanded clone.

once | TRBJ2-7 | NA | TRBV6-5 | CASTPGGGVEQYF | TGTGCCAGCACCCCGGGGGGCGGGGTCGAGCAGTACTTC
NA | TRBJ2-3 | NA | TRBV4-3 | CASSQDRGTANTQYF | TGCGCCAGCAGCCAAGATCGGGGGACAGCTAATACGCAGTATTTT
NA | TRBJ2-7 | NA | TRBV29-1 | CSVGGILSYEQYF | TGCAGCGTTGGCGGGATCCTCTCCTACGAGCAGTACTTC
once | TRBJ1-5 | TRBD1 | TRBV18 | CASSPGTAGSQPQHF | TGTGCCAGCTCACCAGGGACAGCAGGTTCCCAGCCCCAGCATTTT
NA | TRBJ2-3 | NA | TRBV19 | CASSTPAYTQYF | TGTGCCAGTAGTACCCCCGCCTATACGCAGTATTTT
NA | TRBJ1-1 | TRBD1 | TRBV18 | CASSTTGGNTEAFF | TGTGCCAGCTCAACGACAGGGGGCAACACTGAAGCTTTCTTT
once | TRBJ2-3 | NA | TRBV5-1 | CASSLGRATDTQYF | TGCGCCAGCAGCTTGGGGCGGGCCACAGATACGCAGTATTTT
NA | TRBJ2-7 | TRBD1 | TRBV6-5 | CASTGQGISYEQYF | TGTGCCAGCACCGGACAGGGAATCTCCTACGAGCAGTACTTC
many | TRBJ2-6 | TRBD1 | TRBV6-4 | CASSRDSSSGANVLTF | TGTGCCAGCAGCCGGGACAGTAGCTCTGGGGCCAACGTCCTGACTTTC
NA | TRBJ2-3 | NA | TRBV5-4 | CASSLAPGRTDTQYF | TGTGCCAGCAGCTTGGCCCCGGGACGGACAGATACGCAGTATTTT
NA | TRBJ2-3 | TRBD2 | TRBV10-3 | CAISERAGVEGTQYF | TGTGCCATCAGTGAGCGGGCGGGAGTGGAAGGTACGCAGTATTTT
NA | TRBJ2-1 | NA | TRBV18 | CASSPDPINEQFF | TGTGCCAGCTCTCCGGACCCGATCAATGAGCAGTTCTTC
NA | TRBJ1-2 | TRBD1 | TRBV28 | CASRQWDRRAVGYTF | TGTGCCAGCAGACAATGGGACAGGCGAGCGGTTGGCTACACCTTC
NA | TRBJ2-2 | NA | TRBV5-6 | CASSLVSLANTGELFF | TGTGCCAGCAGCTTGGTATCGCTCGCGAACACCGGGGAGCTGTTTTTT
NA | TRBJ2-2 | TRBD1 | TRBV10-3 | CAIREGTGVTGELFF | TGTGCCATCAGGGAAGGGACAGGAGTCACCGGGGAGCTGTTTTTT
NA | TRBJ2-7 | NA | TRBV29-1 | CSVVGRLNDYEQYF | TGCAGCGTTGTGGGCAGGCTCAATGACTACGAGCAGTACTTC
NA | TRBJ2-1 | TRBD2 | TRBV5-4 | CASSPGVAGDNEQFF | TGTGCCAGCAGTCCCGGGGTAGCGGGCGACAATGAGCAGTTCTTC
NA | TRBJ2-3 | NA | TRBV18 | CASSPEGGPTDTQYF | TGTGCCAGCTCACCTGAGGGGGGGCCGACAGATACGCAGTATTTT
once | TRBJ2-3 | TRBD2 | TRBV5-1 | CASSLKIAGGADTQYF | TGCGCCAGCAGCCTGAAAATAGCGGGAGGGGCAGATACGCAGTATTTT
NA | TRBJ2-5 | NA | TRBV9 | CASSVGPRAIGETQYF | TGTGCCAGCAGCGTAGGTCCCAGGGCGATAGGGGAGACCCAGTACTTC
NA | TRBJ1-2 | TRBD1 | TRBV19 | CASSPWTGGDGYTF | TGTGCCAGTAGTCCCTGGACAGGGGGGGATGGCTACACCTTC
NA | TRBJ2-2 | NA | TRBV20-1 | CSARNTGELFF | TGCAGTGCGCGTAACACCGGGGAGCTGTTTTTT
NA | TRBJ1-2 | NA | TRBV14 | CASSWTANYGYTF | TGTGCCAGCAGCTGGACAGCGAACTATGGCTACACCTTC
NA | TRBJ2-7 | TRBD1 | TRBV29-1 | CSVEALTGEATYEQYF | TGCAGCGTTGAGGCTTTGACAGGGGAGGCGACCTACGAGCAGTACTTC
NA | TRBJ2-1 | TRBD2 | TRBV28 | CASSRPSGRIYEQFF | TGTGCCAGCAGCCGACCTAGCGGGAGGATCTATGAGCAGTTCTTC
NA | TRBJ2-7 | TRBD2 | TRBV6-6 | CASRVGGREEQYF | TGTGCCAGCAGGGTGGGAGGGAGGGAGGAGCAGTACTTC
NA | TRBJ2-5 | TRBD1 | TRBV7-2 | CASSFGQGGETQYF | TGTGCCAGCAGCTTCGGACAGGGCGGAGAGACCCAGTACTTC
NA | TRBJ2-5 | TRBD1 | TRBV5-4 | CASSADREETQYF | TGTGCCAGCAGCGCGGACAGGGAAGAGACCCAGTACTTC
few | TRBJ2-3 | NA | TRBV27 | CASSLLSVAADTQYF | TGTGCCAGCAGTTTATTATCGGTGGCCGCAGATACGCAGTATTTT
many | TRBJ2-7 | NA | TRBV9 | CASSVGADPSYEQYF | TGTGCCAGCAGCGTAGGAGCGGACCCCTCCTACGAGCAGTACTTC
NA | TRBJ2-1 | NA | TRBV9 | CASSPDQNSWNEQFF | TGTGCCAGCAGCCCAGACCAGAACAGCTGGAATGAGCAGTTCTTC
NA | TRBJ2-1 | TRBD2 | TRBV14 | CASSQAASGRNEQFF | TGTGCCAGCAGCCAAGCGGCTAGCGGGAGAAATGAGCAGTTCTTC
few | TRBJ2-5 | NA | TRBV5-1 | CASSRTERETQYF | TGCGCCAGCAGTCGAACCGAACGGGAGACCCAGTACTTC
NA | TRBJ2-2 | NA | TRBV7-6 | CASSLARELFF | TGTGCCAGCAGCCTCGCGAGGGAGCTGTTTTTT
NA | TRBJ1-2 | NA | TRBV28 | CASSLGVNYGYTF | TGTGCCAGCAGTTTGGGGGTCAACTATGGCTACACCTTC
NA | TRBJ2-7 | TRBD1 | TRBV5-1 | CASNPGQGPLEQYF | TGCGCCAGCAACCCGGGACAGGGGCCCCTCGAGCAGTACTTC
NA | TRBJ2-1 | TRBD2 | TRBV7-9 | CASSPRTSGNKNDNEQFF | TGTGCCAGCAGCCCTCGGACTAGCGGGAATAAAAACGACAATGAGCAGTTCTTC
NA | TRBJ2-3 | NA | TRBV5-1 | CASSGKAWTDTQYF | TGCGCCAGCAGCGGAAAGGCCTGGACAGATACGCAGTATTTT
NA | TRBJ1-1 | TRBD1 | TRBV2 | CASRTGMEAEAFF | TGTGCCAGCAGGACAGGGATGGAGGCTGAAGCTTTCTTT
NA | TRBJ2-5 | TRBD2 | TRBV5-4 | CASTTAGLAGETQYF | TGTGCCAGCACCACCGCCGGACTAGCAGGGGAGACCCAGTACTTC
NA | TRBJ1-1 | NA | TRBV7-2 | CASDVGRNTEAFF | TGTGCCAGCGACGTCGGGCGGAACACTGAAGCTTTCTTT
few | TRBJ2-2 | TRBD2 | TRBV4-1 | CASSSSSGIANTGELFF | TGCGCCAGCAGCTCTTCTAGCGGGATCGCGAACACCGGGGAGCTGTTTTTT
NA | TRBJ1-2 | TRBD1 | TRBV7-9 | CASSSDRAGYTF | TGTGCCAGCAGCTCGGACAGGGCGGGCTACACCTTC
NA | TRBJ2-1 | NA | TRBV28 | CASSPEFGQYNEQFF | TGTGCCAGCAGCCCCGAGTTTGGTCAATACAATGAGCAGTTCTTC
NA | TRBJ2-1 | TRBD2 | TRBV9 | CASSEKSGRGYNEQFF | TGTGCCAGCAGCGAAAAAAGCGGGAGGGGGTACAATGAGCAGTTCTTC
NA | TRBJ2-2 | TRBD2 | TRBV14 | CASSQDLAGVGELFF | TGTGCCAGCAGCCAAGATCTAGCGGGAGTCGGGGAGCTGTTTTTT
NA | TRBJ2-1 | NA | TRBV4-1 | CASSQESWANYNEQFF | TGCGCCAGCAGCCAAGAGAGCTGGGCCAATTACAATGAGCAGTTCTTC
NA | TRBJ1-3 | NA | TRBV5-1 | CASSLAGFSTIYF | TGCGCCAGCAGCTTGGCAGGCTTTAGCACCATATATTTT
NA | TRBJ1-1 | NA | TRBV11-1 | CASSHYRGGNTEAFF | TGTGCCAGCAGCCACTACCGGGGAGGGAACACTGAAGCTTTCTTT
NA | TRBJ2-3 | TRBD1 | TRBV6-1 | CASSEWTGGTDTQYF | TGTGCCAGCAGTGAGTGGACAGGGGGGACAGATACGCAGTATTTT